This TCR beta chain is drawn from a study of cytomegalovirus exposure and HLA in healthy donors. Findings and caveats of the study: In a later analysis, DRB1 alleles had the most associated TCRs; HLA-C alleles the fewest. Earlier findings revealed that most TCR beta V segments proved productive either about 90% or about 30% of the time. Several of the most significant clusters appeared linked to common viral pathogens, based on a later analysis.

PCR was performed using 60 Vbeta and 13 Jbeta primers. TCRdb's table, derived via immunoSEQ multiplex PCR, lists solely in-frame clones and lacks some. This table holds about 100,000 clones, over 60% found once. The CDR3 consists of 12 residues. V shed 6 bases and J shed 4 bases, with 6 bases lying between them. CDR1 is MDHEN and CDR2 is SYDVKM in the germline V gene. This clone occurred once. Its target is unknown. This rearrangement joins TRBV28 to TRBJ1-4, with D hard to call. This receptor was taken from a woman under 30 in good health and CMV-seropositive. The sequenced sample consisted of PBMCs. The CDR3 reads CASRQINEKLFF. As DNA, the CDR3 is TGTGCCAGCAGACAGATTAATGAAAAACTGTTTTTT. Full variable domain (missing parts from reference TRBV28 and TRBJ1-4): DVKVTQSSRYLVKRTGEKVFLECVQDMDHENMFWYRQDPGLGLRLIYFSYDVKMKEKGDIPEGYSVSREKKERFSLILESASTNQTSMYLCASRQINEKLFFGSGTQLSVL.